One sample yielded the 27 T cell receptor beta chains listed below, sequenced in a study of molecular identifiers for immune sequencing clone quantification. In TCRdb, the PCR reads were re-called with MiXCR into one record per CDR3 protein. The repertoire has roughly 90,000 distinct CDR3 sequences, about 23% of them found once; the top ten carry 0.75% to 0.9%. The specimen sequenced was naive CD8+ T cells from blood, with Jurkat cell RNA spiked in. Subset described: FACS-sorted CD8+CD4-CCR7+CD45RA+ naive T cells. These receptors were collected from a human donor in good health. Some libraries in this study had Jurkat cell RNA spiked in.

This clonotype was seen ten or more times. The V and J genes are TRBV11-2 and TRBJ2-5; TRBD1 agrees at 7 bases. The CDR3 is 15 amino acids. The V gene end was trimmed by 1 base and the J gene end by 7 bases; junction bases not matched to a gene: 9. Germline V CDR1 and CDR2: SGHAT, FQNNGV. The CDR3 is CASSLALDRVGTQYF. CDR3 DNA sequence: TGTGCCAGCAGCTTAGCCCTCGACAGGGTTGGGACCCAGTACTTC.

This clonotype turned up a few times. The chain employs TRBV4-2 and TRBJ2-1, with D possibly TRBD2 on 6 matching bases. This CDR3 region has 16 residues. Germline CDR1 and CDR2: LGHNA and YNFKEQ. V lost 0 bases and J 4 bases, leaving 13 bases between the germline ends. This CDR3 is CASSQESGVLYNEQFF. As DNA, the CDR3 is TGTGCCAGCAGCCAAGAATCGGGAGTCCTATACAATGAGCAGTTCTTC.

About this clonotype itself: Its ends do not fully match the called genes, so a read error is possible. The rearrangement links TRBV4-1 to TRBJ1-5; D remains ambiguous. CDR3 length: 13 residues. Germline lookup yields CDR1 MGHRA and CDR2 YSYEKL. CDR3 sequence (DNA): TGCGCCAGCAGCCTTGGGCTCAATCAGCCCCCGCATTTT. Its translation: CASSLGLNQPPHF.

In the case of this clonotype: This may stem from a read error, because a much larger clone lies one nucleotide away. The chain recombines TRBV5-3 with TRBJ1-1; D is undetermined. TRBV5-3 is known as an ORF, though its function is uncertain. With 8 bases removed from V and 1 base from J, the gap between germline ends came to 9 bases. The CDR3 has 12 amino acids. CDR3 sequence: CASSGENTEAFF. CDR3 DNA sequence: TGTGCCAGCTCTGGTGAGAACACTGAAGCTTTCTTT.

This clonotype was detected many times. CDR3 amino acids: CASSFGVARTEAFF. Here the CDR3 DNA reads TGTGCCAGCAGCTTCGGAGTGGCGAGAACTGAAGCTTTCTTT. The V and J genes are TRBV5-4 and TRBJ1-1; D unclear. The V gene lost 2 bases and the J gene lost 5 bases, with 13 bases spanning the gap. The germline gives CDR1 SGHNT, CDR2 YYREEE (reference sequence). CDR3 size: 14 residues. The full variable domain, completed using reference TRBV5-4 and TRBJ1-1, is ETGVTQSPTHLIKTRGQQVTLRCSSQSGHNTVSWYQQALGQGPQFIFQYYREEENGRGNFPPRFSGLQFPNYSSELNVNALELDDSALYLCASSFGVARTEAFFGQGTRLTVV.

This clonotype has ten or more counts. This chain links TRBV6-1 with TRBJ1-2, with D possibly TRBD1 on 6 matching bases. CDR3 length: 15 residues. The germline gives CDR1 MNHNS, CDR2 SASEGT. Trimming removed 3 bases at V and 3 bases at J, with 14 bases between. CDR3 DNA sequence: TGTGCCAGCAGTGAGGAACAGGGTCCGTACTATGGCTACACCTTC. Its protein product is CASSEEQGPYYGYTF.

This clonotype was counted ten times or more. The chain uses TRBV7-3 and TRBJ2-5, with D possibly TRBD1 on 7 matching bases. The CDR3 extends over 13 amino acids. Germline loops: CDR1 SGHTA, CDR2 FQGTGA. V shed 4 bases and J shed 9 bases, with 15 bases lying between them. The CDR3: CASSSAGGGAQYF. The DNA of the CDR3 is TGTGCCAGCAGCTCAGCAGGGGGAGGCGCCCAGTACTTC. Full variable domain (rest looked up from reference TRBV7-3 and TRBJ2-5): GAGVSQTPSNKVTEKGKYVELRCDPISGHTALYWYRQSLGQGPEFLIYFQGTGAADDSGLPNDRFFAVRPEGSVSTLKIQRTERGDSAVYLCASSSAGGGAQYFGPGTRLLVL.

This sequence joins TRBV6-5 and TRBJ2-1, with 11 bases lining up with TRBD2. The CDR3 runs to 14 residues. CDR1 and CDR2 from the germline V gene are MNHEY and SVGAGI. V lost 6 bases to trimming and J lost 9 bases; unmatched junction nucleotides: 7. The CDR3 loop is CASSPLAGGGEQFF. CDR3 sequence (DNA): TGTGCCAGCAGCCCTCTAGCGGGAGGTGGTGAGCAGTTCTTC.

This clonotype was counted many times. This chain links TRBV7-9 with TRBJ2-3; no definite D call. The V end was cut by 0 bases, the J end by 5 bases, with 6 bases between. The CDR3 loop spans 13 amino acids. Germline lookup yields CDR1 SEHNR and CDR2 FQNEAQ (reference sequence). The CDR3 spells CASSLAIRDTQYF. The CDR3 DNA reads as TGTGCCAGCAGCTTAGCGATCAGAGATACGCAGTATTTT.

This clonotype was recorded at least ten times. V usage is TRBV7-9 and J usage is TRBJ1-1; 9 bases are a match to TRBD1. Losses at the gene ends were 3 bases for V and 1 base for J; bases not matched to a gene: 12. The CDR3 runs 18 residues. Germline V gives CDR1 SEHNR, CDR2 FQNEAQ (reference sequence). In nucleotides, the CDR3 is TGTGCCAGCAGCTTTTCTAGCCGGGACAGGGAGACGAACACTGAAGCTTTCTTT. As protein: CASSFSSRDRETNTEAFF.

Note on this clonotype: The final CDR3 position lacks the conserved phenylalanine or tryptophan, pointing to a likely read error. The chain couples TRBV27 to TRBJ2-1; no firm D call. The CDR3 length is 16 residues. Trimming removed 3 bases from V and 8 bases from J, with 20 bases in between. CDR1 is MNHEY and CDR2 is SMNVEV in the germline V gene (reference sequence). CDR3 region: CASSLVKVDGPYEQFC. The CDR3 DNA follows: TGTGCCAGCAGTTTGGTAAAGGTGGACGGTCCGTATGAGCAGTTCTGC.

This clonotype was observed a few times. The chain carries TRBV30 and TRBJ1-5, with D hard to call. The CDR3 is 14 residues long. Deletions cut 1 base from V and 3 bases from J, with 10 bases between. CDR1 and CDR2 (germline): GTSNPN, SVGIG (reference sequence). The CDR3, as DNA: TGTGCCTGGAGTGGAGACGGAATCAATCAGCCCCAGCATTTT. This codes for CAWSGDGINQPQHF.

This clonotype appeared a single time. Here the CDR3 DNA reads TGTGCCAGCAGCCAAGATCCGACCGAGAATCAGAACCAGCATTTT. This translates into CASSQDPTENQNQHF. This rearrangement joins TRBV3-1 to TRBJ1-5; D remains unclear. Germline-derived CDR1 and CDR2 are LGHDT and YNNKEL (reference sequence). This CDR3 comprises 15 residues. Trimming removed 0 bases at V and 12 bases at J, with 18 bases between. The variable domain in full, completed from reference TRBV3-1 and TRBJ1-5, reads DTAVSQTPKYLVTQMGNDKSIKCEQNLGHDTMYWYKQDSKKFLKIMFSYNNKELIINETVPNRFSPKSPDKAHLNLHINSLELGDSAVYFCASSQDPTENQNQHFGDGTRLSIL.

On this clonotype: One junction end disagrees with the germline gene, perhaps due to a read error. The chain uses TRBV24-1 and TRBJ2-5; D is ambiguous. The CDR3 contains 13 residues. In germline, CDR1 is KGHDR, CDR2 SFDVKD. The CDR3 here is CATSDPFTEAQYF. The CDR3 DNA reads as TGTGCCACCAGTGACCCCTTTACAGAGGCCCAGTACTTC.

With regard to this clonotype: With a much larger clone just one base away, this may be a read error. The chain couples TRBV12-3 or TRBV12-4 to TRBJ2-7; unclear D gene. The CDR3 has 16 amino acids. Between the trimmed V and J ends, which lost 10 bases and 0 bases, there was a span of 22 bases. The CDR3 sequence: CATRHRGAFSSYEQYF. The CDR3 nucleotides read TGTGCCACCCGGCACCGAGGAGCCTTTAGCTCCTACGAGCAGTACTTC.

For the CDR3, the DNA is TGCGCCAGCAGCCAAGAGACAGCATACGAGCAGTACTTC. Translating it yields CASSQETAYEQYF. V and J are TRBV4-1 and TRBJ2-7; D possibly corresponds to TRBD1 (5 bases). The CDR3 is 13 residues long. V gave up 0 bases and J gave up 4 bases, with 7 bases separating them. The germline CDR1 and CDR2 sequences are MGHRA and YSYEKL.

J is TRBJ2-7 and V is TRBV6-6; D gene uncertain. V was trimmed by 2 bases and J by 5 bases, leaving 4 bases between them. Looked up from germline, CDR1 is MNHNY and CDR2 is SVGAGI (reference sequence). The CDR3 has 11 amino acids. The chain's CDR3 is CASSYVDEQYF. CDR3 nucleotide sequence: TGTGCCAGCAGTTACGTAGACGAGCAGTACTTC.

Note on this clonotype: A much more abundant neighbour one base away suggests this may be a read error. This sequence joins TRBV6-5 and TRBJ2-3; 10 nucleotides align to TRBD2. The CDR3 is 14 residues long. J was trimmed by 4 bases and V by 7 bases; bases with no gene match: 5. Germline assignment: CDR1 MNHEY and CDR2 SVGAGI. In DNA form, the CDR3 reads TGTGCCAGCACGGGACTAGCGCCCGCAGATACGCAGTATTTT. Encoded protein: CASTGLAPADTQYF.

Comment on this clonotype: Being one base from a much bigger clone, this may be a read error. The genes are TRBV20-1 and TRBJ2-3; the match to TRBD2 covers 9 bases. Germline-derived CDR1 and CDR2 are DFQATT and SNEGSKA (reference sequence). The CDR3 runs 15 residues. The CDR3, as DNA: TGCAGTGCTAGATTTGCGGGAGGGGAAACAGATACGCAGTGTTTT. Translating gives CSARFAGGETDTQCF.

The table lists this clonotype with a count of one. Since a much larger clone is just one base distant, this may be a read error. CDR3 sequence (DNA): TGCGCCAGCAGCTCTGATGGGGGAAGAGCTGAAGCTTTCTTT. Translating it yields CASSSDGGRAEAFF. The chain combines TRBV5-1 with TRBJ1-1; tentatively, D is TRBD1 (5 bases). This CDR3 is 14 amino acids long. V gave up 3 bases and J gave up 6 bases, with 15 bases separating them. Germline-derived CDR1 and CDR2 are SGHRS and YFSETQ.

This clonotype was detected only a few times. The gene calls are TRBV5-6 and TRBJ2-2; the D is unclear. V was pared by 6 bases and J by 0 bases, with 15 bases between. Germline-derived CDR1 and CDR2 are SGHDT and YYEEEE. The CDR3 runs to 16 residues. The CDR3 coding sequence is TGTGCCAGCACCACGACTCCGATCCCGAACACCGGGGAGCTGTTTTTT. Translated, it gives CASTTTPIPNTGELFF.

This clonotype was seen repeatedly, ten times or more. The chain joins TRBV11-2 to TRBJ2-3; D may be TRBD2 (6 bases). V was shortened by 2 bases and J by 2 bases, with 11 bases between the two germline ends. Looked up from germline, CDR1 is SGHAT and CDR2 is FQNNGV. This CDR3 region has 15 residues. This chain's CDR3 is CASSLIGGTTDTQYF. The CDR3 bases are TGTGCCAGCAGCTTAATAGGAGGGACCACAGATACGCAGTATTTT.

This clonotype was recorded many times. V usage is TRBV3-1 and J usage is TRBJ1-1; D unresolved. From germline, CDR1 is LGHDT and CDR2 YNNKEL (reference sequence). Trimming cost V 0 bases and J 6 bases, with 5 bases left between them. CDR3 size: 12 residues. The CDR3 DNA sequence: TGTGCCAGCAGCCAAGAGTGGGCTGAAGCTTTCTTT. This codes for CASSQEWAEAFF.

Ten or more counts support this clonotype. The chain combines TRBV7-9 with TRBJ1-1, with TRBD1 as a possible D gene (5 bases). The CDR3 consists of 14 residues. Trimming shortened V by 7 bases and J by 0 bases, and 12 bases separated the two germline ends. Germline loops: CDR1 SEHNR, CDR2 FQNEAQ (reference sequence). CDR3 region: CASTPRGLNTEAFF. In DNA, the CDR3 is TGTGCCAGCACCCCGCGGGGCCTGAACACTGAAGCTTTCTTT.

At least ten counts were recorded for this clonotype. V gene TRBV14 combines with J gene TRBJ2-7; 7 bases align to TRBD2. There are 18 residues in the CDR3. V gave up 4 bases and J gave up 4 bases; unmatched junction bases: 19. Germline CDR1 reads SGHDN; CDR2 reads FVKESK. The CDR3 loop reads CASSPKGIAGPAIYEQYF. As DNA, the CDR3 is TGTGCCAGCAGCCCCAAGGGGATAGCGGGCCCGGCAATATACGAGCAGTACTTC.

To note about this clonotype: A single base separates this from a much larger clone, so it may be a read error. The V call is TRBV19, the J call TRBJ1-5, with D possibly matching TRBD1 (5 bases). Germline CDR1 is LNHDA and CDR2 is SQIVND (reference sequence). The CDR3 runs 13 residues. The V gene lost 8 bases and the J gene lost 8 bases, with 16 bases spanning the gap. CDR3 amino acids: CASGNGAFEPQHF. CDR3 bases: TGTGCCAGTGGTAATGGGGCTTTTGAGCCCCAGCATTTT.

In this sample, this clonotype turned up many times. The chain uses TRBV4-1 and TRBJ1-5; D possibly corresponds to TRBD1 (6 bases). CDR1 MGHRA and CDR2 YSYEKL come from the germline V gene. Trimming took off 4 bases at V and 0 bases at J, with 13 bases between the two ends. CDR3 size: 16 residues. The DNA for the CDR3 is TGCGCCAGCAGCCTATCACAGGGATATAGCAATCAGCCCCAGCATTTT. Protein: CASSLSQGYSNQPQHF.